The 6 T cell receptor beta chains below come from one sample, sequenced in a study of blood T cell repertoires in COVID-19. TCRdb's table, derived via immunoSEQ multiplex PCR, lists solely in-frame clones and lacks some. Seen here are tens of thousands of clones, roughly 86% observed once, and the top ten hold approximately 6.8%. Source material: peripheral blood. The receptors were sampled from a man in his forties or fifties with active or convalescent COVID-19.

V and J are TRBV19 and TRBJ2-5; 7 bases fit TRBD2. Germline V lookup: CDR1 LNHDA, CDR2 SQIVND (reference sequence). The CDR3 consists of 14 residues. The J segment lost 2 bases and the V segment lost 1 base, leaving 1 base of the junction unmatched. CDR3 nucleotide sequence: TGTGCCAGTAGTATAGCCGGGAGGCAAGAGACCCAGTACTTC. Its translation: CASSIAGRQETQYF.

This clone was picked up a small number of times. The CDR3 region is CASSPNGGSETQYF. The CDR3, as DNA: TGTGCCAGCAGCCCCAACGGGGGTAGCGAGACCCAGTACTTC. The rearrangement joins TRBV7-2 to TRBJ2-5; perhaps TRBD2 as D (6 bases). The CDR3 consists of 14 residues. The V gene's germline CDR1 is SGHTA and CDR2 FQGNSA. V was cut by 5 bases and J by 5 bases, with 15 bases left in between.

This sequence joins TRBV5-4 and TRBJ1-2, with 9 bases that match TRBD1. Trimming cost V 4 bases and J 5 bases; bases outside gene matches: 6. Germline lookup yields CDR1 SGHNT and CDR2 YYREEE (reference sequence). This CDR3 contains 14 residues. Here the CDR3 reads CASSRLGQGYGYTF. CDR3 in DNA: TGTGCCAGCAGCCGTTTGGGACAGGGTTATGGCTACACCTTC.

The chain uses TRBV6-1 and TRBJ2-7, with 9 bases that match TRBD1. V lost 1 base, J lost 2 bases, and 12 bases stayed unmatched. Germline-derived CDR1 and CDR2 are MNHNS and SASEGT. The CDR3 extends over 18 amino acids. The CDR3 reads CASSEEKGFGQGTYEQYF. The DNA of the CDR3 is TGTGCCAGCAGTGAAGAAAAAGGGTTCGGACAGGGGACCTACGAGCAGTACTTC.

This chain uses TRBV18 with TRBJ1-6; TRBD1 aligns across 9 bases. The CDR3 is 14 amino acids. Looked up from germline, CDR1 is KGHSH and CDR2 is LQKENI. The V and J ends lost 4 bases and 7 bases, in that order; junction bases with no gene match: 2. The CDR3 nucleotides read TGTGCCAGCTCACGCGGACAGGGGAATTCACCCCTCCACTTT. Encoded protein: CASSRGQGNSPLHF. The full variable domain, with the rest looked up from reference TRBV18 and TRBJ1-6, is NAGVMQNPRHLVRRRGQEARLRCSPMKGHSHVYWYRQLPEEGLKFMVYLQKENIIDESGMPKERFSAEFPKEGPSILRIQQVVRGDSAAYFCASSRGQGNSPLHFGNGTRLTVT.

V is TRBV28 and J is TRBJ1-5, with D unclear. The germline V gene encodes CDR1 MDHEN and CDR2 SYDVKM. The CDR3 extends over 14 amino acids. V lost 4 bases and J lost 4, with 11 bases in between. The CDR3 sequence is CASSWAGLNQPQHF. CDR3 nucleotide sequence: TGTGCCAGCAGTTGGGCAGGTCTTAATCAGCCCCAGCATTTT. Drawing the rest from reference TRBV28 and TRBJ1-5, the complete variable domain is DVKVTQSSRYLVKRTGEKVFLECVQDMDHENMFWYRQDPGLGLRLIYFSYDVKMKEKGDIPEGYSVSREKKERFSLILESASTNQTSMYLCASSWAGLNQPQHFGDGTRLSIL.